This is a list of T cell receptor beta chains from one sample in a study of T cell responses to AZD1222 COVID-19 vaccine. Clones were sequenced by immunoSEQ multiplex PCR, and TCRdb holds only the in-frame ones, with some missing. The repertoire holds 95,000 to 150,000 clones, 75% to 90% seen once, with 2.5% to 4% in the top ten. Sequencing was performed on peripheral blood, taken on day 0 of AZD1222 vaccination. Every receptor here comes from an adult in good health. CDR3s leave out the opening cysteine and the closing phenylalanine or tryptophan.

>TRBV12-5|TRBJ2-5
ASGTGEFGAQY
>TRBV4-2|TRBJ2-1
ASSPTTSGGYNEQF
>TRBV5-3|TRBJ1-5
ARSFARHRDQPQH
>TRBV3-1/TRBV3-2|TRBJ1-1
ASSQDPPGPFMNTEAF
>TRBV6-6|TRBJ2-5
ASSYSSQETQY
>TRBV6-6|TRBJ2-7
ASSPAYEQY
>TRBV6-2/TRBV6-3|TRBJ2-7
ASSYSTRYLYEQY
>TRBV7-8|TRBJ2-2
ASSLAKRLWMDTGELF
>TRBV9|TRBJ2-5
ASSVAGRGRPPQETQY
>TRBV28|TRBJ1-4
ASRGGQGIEKLF
>TRBV7-9|TRBJ2-7
ASSRSGGGGEQY
>TRBV11-2|TRBJ2-1
ASSLAEYNEQF
>TRBV3-1/TRBV3-2|TRBJ2-5
ASSQLPGPETQY
>TRBV25-1|TRBJ2-2
ASSVASNTGELF
>TRBV6-2/TRBV6-3|TRBJ1-2
ASSNRGRHYGYT
>TRBV14|TRBJ2-3
ASSPGAGRRTDTQY
>TRBV28|TRBJ2-7
ASSLRGGRSYEQY
>TRBV28|TRBJ1-2
ASRQPGLQFFGYT
>TRBV2|TRBJ2-3
ASSQTSGGPTDTQY
>TRBV27|TRBJ1-5
ASKNWGQPQH
>TRBV7-2|TRBJ1-2
ASSQGTANYGYT
>TRBV11-2|TRBJ2-7
ASSFVYYEQY
>TRBV9|TRBJ1-3
ASSVGHSGNTIY
>TRBV28|TRBJ1-1
ASSSDELWLTEAF
>TRBV27|TRBJ2-7
ASSPKGTGGVNPNYEQY
>TRBV27|TRBJ1-2
ASSSGVRGYT
>TRBV5-4|TRBJ2-7
ASSLAGASSYEQY
>TRBV14|TRBJ2-1
ASSQDLDNEQF
>TRBV19|TRBJ2-5
ASRGIEETQY
>TRBV19|TRBJ2-1
ASIGGASGSYEQF
>TRBV5-1|TRBJ2-7
ASSLEVAPPNEQY
>TRBV7-8|TRBJ2-7
ASRKKGQYEQY
>TRBV7-8|TRBJ2-4
ASSSRRGASKNIQY
>TRBV6-2/TRBV6-3|TRBJ2-2
ASSSLPLKNTGELF
>TRBV27|TRBJ2-3
ASSFRTSGTDTQY
>TRBV7-9|TRBJ1-2
ASTRGRFGYT
>TRBV5-1|TRBJ2-7
ASSLGMGPRYEQY
>TRBV15|TRBJ2-1
ATSRDYTGGRQDEQF
>TRBV7-8|TRBJ1-1
ASSRPGAPAF
>TRBV4-3|TRBJ2-1
ASSQGNGLAGVYEQF
>TRBV11-2|TRBJ2-5
ASSPNRETQY
>TRBV6-2/TRBV6-3|TRBJ2-1
ASSSYRVSPHEQF
>TRBV25-1|TRBJ2-3
ASSEFRGGLHTQY
>TRBV6-2/TRBV6-3|TRBJ1-2
ASSYSAGVSWGYGYT
>TRBV14|TRBJ1-6
ASSQGREYSPLH
>TRBV9|TRBJ1-2
ASSDRERGGYT
>TRBV5-1|TRBJ2-5
ASSLEGAKRETQY
>TRBV15|TRBJ1-6
ATSIWTGPDSPLH
>TRBV5-5|TRBJ2-1
ASSLTSGRGRDNEQF
>TRBV4-1|TRBJ2-7
ASSRLAGGPYEQY
>TRBV11-2|TRBJ2-1
ASSSRHTDEQF
>TRBV19|TRBJ2-5
ASSTAGGETQY
>TRBV28|TRBJ2-1
ASSFVGPRDEQF
>TRBV6-1|TRBJ2-7
ASSEAGPDRGSYEQY
>TRBV11-2|TRBJ2-7
ASSLGQGVRWEQY
>TRBV5-1|TRBJ2-5
ASAGDRRFQETQY
>TRBV19|TRBJ1-3
ASGIFGESASGNTIY
>TRBV28|TRBJ2-2
ASSLRRGTFNTGELF
>TRBV6-1|TRBJ1-2
ASSEADGYT
>TRBV5-1|TRBJ2-7
ASSLFGGGEQY